A selection of T cell receptor beta chains follows, all from one sample in a study of CD8+ T cells in alopecia areata. Profiling relied on immunoSEQ multiplex PCR, and the TCRdb table lists in-frame clones only, not all of them. This repertoire shows some 180,000 clones, 50% to 70% found once; its top ten account for about 1.5%. The sample was CD4+ T cells sorted from blood, taken at week 0. These receptors were taken from a human donor with alopecia areata. Each CDR3 is given with its conserved first and last residue. The D gene is left open where the match is weak. Only part of the rows carry a size: once, few, many, or a class if the clone is expanded.

CDR3aa	CDR3nt	abundance	len	j_gene	v_gene	d_gene
CSASATDTQYF	TGCAGTGCTAGCGCCACAGATACGCAGTATTTT	.	11	TRBJ2-3	TRBV20-1	.
CASRPGQGANSPLHF	TGTGCCAGCAGGCCGGGACAGGGGGCGAATTCACCCCTCCACTTT	.	15	TRBJ1-6	TRBV6-5	TRBD1
CSAGGAGGYTF	TGCAGCGCCGGAGGGGCAGGAGGCTACACCTTC	.	11	TRBJ1-2	TRBV29-1	.
CASSQGRRQYTEAFF	TGCGCCAGCAGCCAAGGGCGCAGACAGTACACTGAAGCTTTCTTT	.	15	TRBJ1-1	TRBV4-3	.
CASSQMDGNTEAFF	TGCGCCAGCAGCCAGATGGACGGGAACACTGAAGCTTTCTTT	.	14	TRBJ1-1	TRBV5-1	.
CASSYLAGGTDTQYF	TGTGCCAGCAGTTACCTAGCGGGGGGCACAGATACGCAGTATTTT	.	15	TRBJ2-3	TRBV6-5	TRBD2
CASSGQGGYGYTF	TGTGCCAGCAGCGGACAAGGGGGCTATGGCTACACCTTC	.	13	TRBJ1-2	TRBV11-2	.
CASSLAGTGRETQYF	TGTGCCAGCAGCTTAGCGGGGACAGGGAGAGAGACCCAGTACTTC	.	15	TRBJ2-5	TRBV7-7	TRBD1
CSASGQGAHGYTF	TGCAGCGCCTCGGGACAGGGGGCACATGGCTACACCTTC	.	13	TRBJ1-2	TRBV29-1	TRBD1
CASSTANLDTQYF	TGTGCTAGTAGTACGGCGAATTTAGATACGCAGTATTTT	.	13	TRBJ2-3	TRBV12-5	.
CASSLGQGASYEQYF	TGTGCCAGCAGCTTGGGACAGGGAGCCTCCTACGAGCAGTACTTC	.	15	TRBJ2-7	TRBV5-5	TRBD1
CASSPRTDKFEAFF	TGTGCCAGCAGCCCTAGGACGGACAAGTTTGAAGCTTTCTTT	.	14	TRBJ1-1	TRBV5-4	.
CASSQDRGRSPLHF	TGTGCCAGCAGCCAAGACAGGGGACGTTCACCCCTCCACTTT	.	14	TRBJ1-6	TRBV14	.
CASSQEPQGFYEQYF	TGCGCCAGCAGCCAAGAACCTCAGGGATTCTACGAGCAGTACTTC	few	15	TRBJ2-7	TRBV4-3	.
CAWGQGSDTEAFF	TGTGCCTGGGGTCAGGGTAGCGACACTGAAGCTTTCTTT	.	13	TRBJ1-1	TRBV30	.
CASSESPHYRAFF	TGTGCCAGCAGTGAAAGTCCACATTACCGAGCTTTCTTT	.	13	TRBJ1-1	TRBV6-5	.
CASSERLAGAHNEQFF	TGTGCCAGCAGTGAAAGACTAGCGGGGGCGCACAATGAGCAGTTCTTC	few	16	TRBJ2-1	TRBV6-1	TRBD2
CARTGWGYF	TGTGCCAGGACGGGGTGGGGGTACTTC	few	9	TRBJ2-7	TRBV27	.
CAWSTAGRSYEQYF	TGTGCCTGGAGTACAGCAGGTCGGTCCTACGAGCAGTACTTC	few	14	TRBJ2-7	TRBV30	.
CASSPVDRGNEQFF	TGTGCCAGCAGCCCTGTCGACAGGGGGAATGAGCAGTTCTTC	few	14	TRBJ2-1	TRBV14	TRBD1
CASTGTENEKLFF	TGTGCCAGCACCGGGACAGAGAATGAAAAACTGTTTTTT	.	13	TRBJ1-4	TRBV2	TRBD1
CSVEDPVRGKYEQYF	TGCAGCGTTGAAGATCCTGTGCGGGGGAAGTACGAGCAGTACTTC	.	15	TRBJ2-7	TRBV29-1	TRBD2
CGISGTGGNYGYTF	TGCGGCATATCCGGGACAGGGGGAAACTATGGCTACACCTTC	.	14	TRBJ1-2	TRBV29-1	TRBD1
CSVENRGNYGYTF	TGCAGCGTTGAAAACAGGGGTAACTATGGCTACACCTTC	.	13	TRBJ1-2	TRBV29-1	TRBD1
CSVEQNGGAGNEQFF	TGCAGCGTTGAACAGAACGGGGGGGCTGGCAATGAGCAGTTCTTC	.	15	TRBJ2-1	TRBV29-1	TRBD2
CASSPGTGENRAQHF	TGTGCCAGCAGCCCCGGGACAGGTGAAAATAGGGCCCAGCATTTT	.	15	TRBJ1-5	TRBV7-9	TRBD1
CASSEGGQNTEAFF	TGTGCCAGCAGTGAGGGGGGACAGAACACTGAAGCTTTCTTT	.	14	TRBJ1-1	TRBV25-1	.
CALGTGLTEAFF	TGTGCCTTGGGGACAGGGCTAACTGAAGCTTTCTTT	.	12	TRBJ1-1	TRBV30	TRBD1
CSVAGRGYTF	TGCAGCGTTGCGGGACGCGGCTACACCTTC	.	10	TRBJ1-2	TRBV29-1	.
CASRRGGSADTQYF	TGTGCCAGTAGGCGGGGGGGCAGCGCAGATACGCAGTATTTT	.	14	TRBJ2-3	TRBV7-2	TRBD2
CASLPTSGSYNEQFF	TGTGCCAGCTTACCGACTAGCGGCTCCTACAATGAGCAGTTCTTC	.	15	TRBJ2-1	TRBV5-6	TRBD2
CASSLQSGNGNTIYF	TGCGCCAGCAGCTTGCAGTCAGGGAATGGAAACACCATATATTTT	.	15	TRBJ1-3	TRBV5-1	.
CAISLGSDDGYTF	TGTGCCATCAGTTTGGGAAGCGACGATGGCTACACCTTC	few	13	TRBJ1-2	TRBV10-3	.
CSVATADTQYF	TGCAGCGTCGCCACCGCAGATACGCAGTATTTT	.	11	TRBJ2-3	TRBV29-1	.
CSVTGQGAYGYTF	TGCAGCGTTACGGGACAGGGGGCCTATGGCTACACCTTC	.	13	TRBJ1-2	TRBV29-1	TRBD1
CAGTGGGYGYTF	TGTGCCGGGACAGGGGGGGGTTATGGCTACACCTTC	few	12	TRBJ1-2	TRBV30	TRBD1